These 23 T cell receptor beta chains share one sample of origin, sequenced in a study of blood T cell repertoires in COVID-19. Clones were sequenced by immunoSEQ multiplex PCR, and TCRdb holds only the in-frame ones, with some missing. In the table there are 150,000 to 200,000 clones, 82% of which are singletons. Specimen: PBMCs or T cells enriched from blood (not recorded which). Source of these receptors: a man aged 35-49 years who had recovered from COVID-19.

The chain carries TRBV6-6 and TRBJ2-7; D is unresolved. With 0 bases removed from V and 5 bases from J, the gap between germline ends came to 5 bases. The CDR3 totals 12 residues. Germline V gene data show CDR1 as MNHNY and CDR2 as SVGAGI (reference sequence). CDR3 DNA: TGTGCCAGCAGTTACTCGAGTAACGAGCAGTACTTC. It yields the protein CASSYSSNEQYF.

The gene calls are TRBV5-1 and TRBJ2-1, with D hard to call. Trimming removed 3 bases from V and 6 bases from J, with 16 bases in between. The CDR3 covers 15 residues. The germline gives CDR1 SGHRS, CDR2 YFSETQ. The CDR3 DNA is TGCGCCAGCAGCTCATTGACGGCAGGCATCAATGAGCAGTTCTTC. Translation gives CASSSLTAGINEQFF.

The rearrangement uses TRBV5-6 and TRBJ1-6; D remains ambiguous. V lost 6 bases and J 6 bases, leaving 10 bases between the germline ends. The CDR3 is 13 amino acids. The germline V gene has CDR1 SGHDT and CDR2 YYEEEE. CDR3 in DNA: TGTGCCAGCATGAGGGCCCTTAATTCACCCCTCCACTTT. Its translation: CASMRALNSPLHF.

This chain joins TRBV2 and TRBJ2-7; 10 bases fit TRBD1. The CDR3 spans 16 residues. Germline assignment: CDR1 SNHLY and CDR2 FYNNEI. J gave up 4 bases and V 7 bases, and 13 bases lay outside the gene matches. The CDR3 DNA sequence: TGTGCCAGCAACCTACCGGGACAGGGGAATTCGTACGAGCAGTACGTC. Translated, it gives CASNLPGQGNSYEQYV.

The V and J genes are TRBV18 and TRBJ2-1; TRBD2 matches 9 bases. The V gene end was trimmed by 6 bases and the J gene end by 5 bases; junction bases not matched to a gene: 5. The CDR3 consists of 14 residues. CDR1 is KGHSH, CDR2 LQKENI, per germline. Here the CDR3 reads CASSRLAEDNEQFF. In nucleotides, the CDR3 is TGTGCCAGCTCTCGACTAGCGGAGGACAATGAGCAGTTCTTC.

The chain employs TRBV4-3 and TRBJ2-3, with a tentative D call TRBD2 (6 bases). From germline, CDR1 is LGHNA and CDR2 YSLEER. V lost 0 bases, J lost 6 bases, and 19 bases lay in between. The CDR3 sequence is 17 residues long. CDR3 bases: TGCGCCAGCAGCCAAGAGGCTTGGAATAGCGGCGTTGATACGCAGTATTTT. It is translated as CASSQEAWNSGVDTQYF.

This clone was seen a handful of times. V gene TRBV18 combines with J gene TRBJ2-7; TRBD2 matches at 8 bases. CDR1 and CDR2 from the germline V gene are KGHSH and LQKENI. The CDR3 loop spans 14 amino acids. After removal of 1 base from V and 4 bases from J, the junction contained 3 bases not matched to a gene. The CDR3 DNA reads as TGTGCCAGCTCACCACAAAGCGGGAGTTACGAGCAGTACGTC. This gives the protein CASSPQSGSYEQYV.

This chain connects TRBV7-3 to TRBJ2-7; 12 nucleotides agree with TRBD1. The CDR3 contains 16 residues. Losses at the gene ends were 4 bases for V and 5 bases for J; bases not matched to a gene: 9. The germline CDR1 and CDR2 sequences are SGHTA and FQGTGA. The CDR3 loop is CASSSIRDRGLDEQYV. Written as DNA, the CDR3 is TGTGCCAGCAGCTCAATCCGGGACAGGGGGCTGGACGAGCAGTACGTC.

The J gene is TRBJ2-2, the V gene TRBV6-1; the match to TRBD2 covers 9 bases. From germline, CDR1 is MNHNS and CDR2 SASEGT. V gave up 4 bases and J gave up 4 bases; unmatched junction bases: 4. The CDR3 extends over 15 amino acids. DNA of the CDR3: TGTGCCAGCAGTGGAGCGGGAGGTATCACCGGGGAGCTGTTTTTT. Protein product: CASSGAGGITGELFF.

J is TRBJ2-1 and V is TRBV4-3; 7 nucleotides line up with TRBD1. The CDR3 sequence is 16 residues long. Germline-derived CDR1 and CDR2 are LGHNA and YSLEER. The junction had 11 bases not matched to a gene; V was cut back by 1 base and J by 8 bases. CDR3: CASSQGLRGHADEQFF. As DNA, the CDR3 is TGCGCCAGCAGCCAAGGCCTGAGGGGGCACGCGGATGAGCAGTTCTTC.

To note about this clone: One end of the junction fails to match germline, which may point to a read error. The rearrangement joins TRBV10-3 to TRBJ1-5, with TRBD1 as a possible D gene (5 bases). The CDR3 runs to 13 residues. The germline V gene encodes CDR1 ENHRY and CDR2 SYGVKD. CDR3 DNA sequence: TGTGCCATCAGTGAGTCGTGGAGGGGCCAGGAGCGTTTT. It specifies CAISESWRGQERF.

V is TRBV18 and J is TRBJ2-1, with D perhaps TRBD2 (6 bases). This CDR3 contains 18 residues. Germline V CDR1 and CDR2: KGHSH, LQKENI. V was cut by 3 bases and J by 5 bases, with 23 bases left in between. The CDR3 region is CASSPERASDVLNNEQFF. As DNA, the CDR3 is TGTGCCAGCTCACCGGAGAGGGCTAGCGACGTCTTAAACAATGAGCAGTTCTTC.

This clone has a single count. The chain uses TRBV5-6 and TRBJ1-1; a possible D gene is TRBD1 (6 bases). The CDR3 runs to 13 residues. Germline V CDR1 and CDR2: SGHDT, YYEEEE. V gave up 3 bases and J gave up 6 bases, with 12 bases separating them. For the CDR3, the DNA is TGTGCCAGCAGCTGGGGGCGGGGGTCTGAAGCTTTCTTT. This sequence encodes CASSWGRGSEAFF.

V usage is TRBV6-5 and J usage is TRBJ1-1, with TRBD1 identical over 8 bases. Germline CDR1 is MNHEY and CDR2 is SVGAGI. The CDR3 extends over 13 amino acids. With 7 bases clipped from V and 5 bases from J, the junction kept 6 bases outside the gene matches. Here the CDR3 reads CASTWTGKTEAFF. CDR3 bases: TGTGCCAGCACTTGGACAGGGAAAACTGAAGCTTTCTTT.

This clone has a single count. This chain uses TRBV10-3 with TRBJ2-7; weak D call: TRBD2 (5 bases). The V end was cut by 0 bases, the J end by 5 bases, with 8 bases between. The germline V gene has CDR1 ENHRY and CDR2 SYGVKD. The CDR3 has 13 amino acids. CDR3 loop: CAISESSDDEQYV. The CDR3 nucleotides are TGTGCCATCAGTGAGTCTAGCGACGACGAGCAGTACGTC.

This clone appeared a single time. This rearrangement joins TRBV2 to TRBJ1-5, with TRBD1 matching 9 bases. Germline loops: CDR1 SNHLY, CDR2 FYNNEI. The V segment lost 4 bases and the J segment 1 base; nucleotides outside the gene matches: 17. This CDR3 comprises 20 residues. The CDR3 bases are TGTGCCAGCAGTGCCCTAAACTCCGGGACAGGGTCCCCAAGCAATCAGCCCCAGCATTTT. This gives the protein CASSALNSGTGSPSNQPQHF.

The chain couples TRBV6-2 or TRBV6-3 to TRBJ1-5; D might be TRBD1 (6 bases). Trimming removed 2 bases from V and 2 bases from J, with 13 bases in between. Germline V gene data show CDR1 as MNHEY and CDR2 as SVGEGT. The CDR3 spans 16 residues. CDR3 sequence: CASSYGTSGGNQPQHF. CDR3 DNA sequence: TGTGCCAGCAGTTACGGGACATCCGGGGGCAATCAGCCCCAGCATTTT.

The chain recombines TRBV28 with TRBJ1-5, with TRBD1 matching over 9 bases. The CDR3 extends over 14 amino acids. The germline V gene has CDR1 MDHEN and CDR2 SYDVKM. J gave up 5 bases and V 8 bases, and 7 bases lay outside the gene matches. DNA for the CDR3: TGTGCCAGCGCACAGGGGGCTTCGCATCAGCCCCAGCATTTT. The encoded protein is CASAQGASHQPQHF.

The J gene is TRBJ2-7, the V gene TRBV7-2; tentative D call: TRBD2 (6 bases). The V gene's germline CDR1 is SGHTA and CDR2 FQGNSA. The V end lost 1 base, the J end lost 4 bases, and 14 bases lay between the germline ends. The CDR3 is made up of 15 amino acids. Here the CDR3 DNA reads TGTGCCAGCAGCTTAGGCCCAGCGGGTGCGTACGAGCAGTACTTC. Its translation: CASSLGPAGAYEQYF. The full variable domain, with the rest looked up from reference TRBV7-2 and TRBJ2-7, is GAGVSQSPSNKVTEKGKDVELRCDPISGHTALYWYRQSLGQGLEFLIYFQGNSAPDKSGLPSDRFSAERTGGSVSTLTIQRTQQEDSAVYLCASSLGPAGAYEQYFGPGTRLTVT.

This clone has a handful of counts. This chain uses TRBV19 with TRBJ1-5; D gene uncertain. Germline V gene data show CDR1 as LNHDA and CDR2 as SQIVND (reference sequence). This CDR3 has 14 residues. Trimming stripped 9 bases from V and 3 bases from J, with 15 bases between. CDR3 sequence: CASWTGWYNQPQHF. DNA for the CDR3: TGTGCCAGCTGGACTGGGTGGTACAATCAGCCCCAGCATTTT.

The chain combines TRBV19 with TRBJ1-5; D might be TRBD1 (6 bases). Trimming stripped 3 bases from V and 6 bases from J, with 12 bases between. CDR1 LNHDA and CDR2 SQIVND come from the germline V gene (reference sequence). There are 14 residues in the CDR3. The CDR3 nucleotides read TGTGCCAGTAGTATGGACAGTAGAATTCAGCCCCAGCATTTT. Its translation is CASSMDSRIQPQHF.

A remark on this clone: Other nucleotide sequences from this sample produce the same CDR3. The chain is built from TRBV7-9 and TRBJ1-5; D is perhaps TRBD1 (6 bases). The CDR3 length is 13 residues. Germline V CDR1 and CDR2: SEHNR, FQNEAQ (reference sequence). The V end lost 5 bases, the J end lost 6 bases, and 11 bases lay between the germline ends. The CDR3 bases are TGTGCCAGCAGCCCACAGGGTGGTCAGCCCCAGCATTTT. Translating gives CASSPQGGQPQHF.

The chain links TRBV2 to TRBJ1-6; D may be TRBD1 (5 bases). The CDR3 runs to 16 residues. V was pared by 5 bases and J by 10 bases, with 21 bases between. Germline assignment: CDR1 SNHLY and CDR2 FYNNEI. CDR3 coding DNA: TGTGCCAGCAGTTTGGGGGGTCAGGGAGATGGCTCACCCCTCCACTTT. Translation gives CASSLGGQGDGSPLHF.